This T cell receptor (beta chain) emerged from a study of T-cell reconstitution after alpha-beta-depleted transplantation in children. General study results and limits: Surviving thymic progenitors and recipient T cells were the source of high TCRbeta diversity at day 60 in some patients. At the one-year point after transplant, T-cell counts and TCRbeta diversity were found to come mostly from T cells that had been newly produced. Roughly two months post-transplant, alpha-beta T cells reportedly originated from several hundred graft clones that had expanded.

Preparing the TCRbeta library involved the use of unique molecular identifiers. MiXCR, run by TCRdb on the PCR reads, gives a single entry per CDR3 protein. The repertoire has around 440,000 distinct CDR3 sequences, about 17% of them found once; the top ten carry about 32%. Trimming at V came to 2 bases and at J to 0 bases, leaving 6 bases not matched to a gene. Germline values: CDR1 SGHVS, CDR2 FQNEAQ. The CDR3 runs 17 residues. This clonotype was seen ten or more times. Its antigen remains unidentified. This sequence was found in a boy less than two years old who had a stem cell transplant for Wiskott-Aldrich syndrome, so the T cells may come from the graft donor. This chain links TRBV7-8 with TRBJ2-3; 9 bases are shared with TRBD2. The material sequenced was PBMCs, mostly from graft donor cells, taken 360 days after TCRalphabeta/CD19-depleted stem cell transplant. The CDR3 coding sequence is TGTGCCAGCAGCTTATCACCTAGCGGGAAGAGCACAGATACGCAGTATTTT. It yields the protein CASSLSPSGKSTDTQYF. Using reference TRBV7-8 and TRBJ2-3 for the parts outside the CDR3, the full variable domain is GAGVSQSPRYKVAKRGQDVALRCDPISGHVSLFWYQQALGQGPEFLTYFQNEAQLDKSGLPSDRFFAERPEGSVSTLKIQRTQQEDSAVYLCASSLSPSGKSTDTQYFGPGTRLTVL.